Listed here are 25 T cell receptor beta chains from one sample, sequenced in a study of cytomegalovirus exposure and HLA in healthy donors. PCR used 60 Vbeta primers and 13 Jbeta primers. Sequencing used immunoSEQ multiplex PCR; TCRdb keeps in-frame clones, though not all of them. The sample yields approximately 210,000 clones, around 90% seen once. The material sequenced was PBMCs. All receptors derive from a woman under 30 in good health and CMV-seronegative.

The gene calls are TRBV5-5 and TRBJ1-2; tentatively, D is TRBD1 (5 bases). Germline V gene lookup returns CDR1 SGHKS and CDR2 YYEKEE (reference sequence). The CDR3 consists of 14 residues. V lost 1 base and J 6 bases, leaving 13 bases between the germline ends. The DNA of the CDR3 is TGTGCCAGCAGCTTGTCTGGGGGGGGAGATGGCTACACCTTC. It codes for CASSLSGGGDGYTF.

The rearrangement links TRBV30 to TRBJ2-3; 13 bases line up with TRBD2. CDR1 and CDR2 from the germline V gene are GTSNPN and SVGIG (reference sequence). The CDR3 consists of 14 residues. J gave up 6 bases and V 2 bases, and 2 bases lay outside the gene matches. The CDR3 spells CAWSSTSGGDTQYF. The CDR3 nucleotides read TGTGCCTGGAGTTCGACTAGCGGGGGGGATACGCAGTATTTT.

The rearrangement uses TRBV5-4 and TRBJ2-5; D might be TRBD2 (5 bases). Germline V CDR1 and CDR2: SGHNT, YYREEE (reference sequence). Trimming took off 0 bases at V and 1 base at J, with 10 bases between the two ends. The length of the CDR3 is 15 residues. The CDR3 loop is CASSLGGGLQETQYF. The CDR3 coding sequence is TGTGCCAGCAGCTTGGGAGGAGGCCTCCAAGAGACCCAGTACTTC.

This clone was recorded only once. The chain employs TRBV4-2 and TRBJ1-2; TRBD1 might be the D (5 bases). The V end was cut by 0 bases, the J end by 8 bases, with 16 bases between. Germline V gene data show CDR1 as LGHNA and CDR2 as YNFKEQ. CDR3 length equals 15 residues. The CDR3 reads CASSQEGEGRGGYTF. CDR3 nucleotide sequence: TGTGCCAGCAGCCAAGAAGGAGAGGGGAGGGGAGGCTACACCTTC.

The chain joins TRBV5-1 to TRBJ2-3; D is perhaps TRBD2 (6 bases). The V end was cut by 3 bases, the J end by 2 bases, with 10 bases between. The germline gives CDR1 SGHRS, CDR2 YFSETQ. The CDR3 length is 14 residues. CDR3 in DNA: TGCGCCAGCAGCTCCGGGACTTTCACAGATACGCAGTATTTT. Protein product: CASSSGTFTDTQYF.

The gene calls are TRBV5-1 and TRBJ2-1; 12 nucleotides align to TRBD2. Germline V gene data show CDR1 as SGHRS and CDR2 as YFSETQ. The junction had 8 bases not matched to a gene; V was cut back by 5 bases and J by 8 bases. This CDR3 region has 15 residues. The CDR3 region is CASSPTSGGWDEQFF. The CDR3 nucleotides read TGCGCCAGCAGTCCGACTAGCGGGGGTTGGGATGAGCAGTTCTTC.

The rearrangement links TRBV5-1 to TRBJ1-4; 8 nucleotides agree with TRBD1. Germline CDR1 is SGHRS and CDR2 is YFSETQ. The CDR3 extends over 18 amino acids. The V segment lost 0 bases and the J segment 1 base; nucleotides outside the gene matches: 8. CDR3 coding DNA: TGCGCCAGCAGCTTGGGTCCCAGGGGGCGAGGAACTAATGAAAAACTGTTTTTT. Residues: CASSLGPRGRGTNEKLFF.

The chain combines TRBV10-3 with TRBJ1-1; TRBD1 is a possible D gene (5 bases). This CDR3 is 13 amino acids long. Looked up from germline, CDR1 is ENHRY and CDR2 is SYGVKD. V lost 6 bases and J 6 bases, leaving 14 bases between the germline ends. DNA for the CDR3: TGTGCCATCAGGAGACAGCAAGGGGCTGAAGCTTTCTTT. Translation: CAIRRQQGAEAFF.

This chain links TRBV19 with TRBJ1-1, with 7 bases lining up with TRBD1. The CDR3 is 17 residues long. Germline V gene lookup returns CDR1 LNHDA and CDR2 SQIVND (reference sequence). V lost 5 bases, J lost 5 bases, and 17 bases stayed unmatched. The CDR3 is CASSSRQGALVGTEAFF. The CDR3 DNA follows: TGTGCCAGTAGTTCCAGACAGGGAGCCCTCGTGGGGACTGAAGCTTTCTTT.

J is TRBJ1-1 and V is TRBV15; D is unclear. The CDR3 is 12 amino acids. V was cut by 4 bases and J by 7 bases, with 10 bases left in between. Germline lookup yields CDR1 LNHNV and CDR2 YYDKDF (reference sequence). CDR3 nucleotides: TGTGCCACCAGCATGATAGCCCGTGAAGCTTTCTTT. Protein product: CATSMIAREAFF.

V usage is TRBV19 and J usage is TRBJ2-1; 8 nucleotides align to TRBD2. Per germline, CDR1 LNHDA and CDR2 SQIVND (reference sequence). CDR3 length equals 13 residues. The V gene end was trimmed by 5 bases and the J gene end by 6 bases; junction bases not matched to a gene: 3. CDR3 DNA: TGTGCCAGTAGTTGGACTAGCCCCAATGAGCAGTTCTTC. It codes for CASSWTSPNEQFF. The full variable domain, in which reference TRBV19 and TRBJ2-1 provide the parts outside the CDR3, is DGGITQSPKYLFRKEGQNVTLSCEQNLNHDAMYWYRQDPGQGLRLIYYSQIVNDFQKGDIAEGYSVSREKKESFPLTVTSAQKNPTAFYLCASSWTSPNEQFFGPGTRLTVL.

The gene calls are TRBV30 and TRBJ1-1; no clear D gene. The CDR3 has 11 amino acids. Germline loops: CDR1 GTSNPN, CDR2 SVGIG (reference sequence). V was pared by 5 bases and J by 6 bases, with 10 bases between. The DNA of the CDR3 is TGTGCCTGGGCTCGTCGCGCTGAAGCTTTCTTT. Amino acids: CAWARRAEAFF.

This chain links TRBV5-1 with TRBJ2-5; 8 bases align to TRBD1. Germline CDR1 and CDR2: SGHRS and YFSETQ. J gave up 1 base and V 4 bases, and 6 bases lay outside the gene matches. The CDR3 has 15 residues. The CDR3 nucleotides are TGCGCCAGCAGCACCGACAGGGGAGGCCAAGAGACCCAGTACTTC. It yields the protein CASSTDRGGQETQYF.

V and J are TRBV7-9 and TRBJ1-2, with TRBD1 identical over 8 bases. The CDR3 totals 17 residues. CDR1 is SEHNR, CDR2 FQNEAQ, per germline (reference sequence). The V segment lost 3 bases and the J segment 2 bases; nucleotides outside the gene matches: 11. In DNA, the CDR3 is TGTGCCAGCAGCTTCGAGGGTACGACAGGGGTGAACTATGGCTACACCTTC. Encoded protein: CASSFEGTTGVNYGYTF.

J is TRBJ2-2 and V is TRBV11-3; tentative D call: TRBD2 (5 bases). Trimming removed 6 bases from V and 5 bases from J, with 13 bases in between. The V gene's germline CDR1 is SGHNT and CDR2 YENEEA. This CDR3 has 14 amino acids. As DNA, the CDR3 is TGTGCCAGCAGTCGGGGTCGAGCGACCGGGGAGCTGTTTTTT. Amino acid sequence: CASSRGRATGELFF.

J is TRBJ1-6 and V is TRBV6-1, with D possibly being TRBD1 (6 bases). CDR3 length: 16 residues. Per germline, CDR1 MNHNS and CDR2 SASEGT. The V and J ends lost 4 bases and 2 bases respectively, with 12 bases between them. The CDR3 protein is CASSGQESTYNSPLHF. The DNA for the CDR3 is TGTGCCAGCAGTGGACAGGAAAGTACCTATAATTCACCCCTCCACTTT.

This clone is a singleton in its sample. The chain combines TRBV7-2 with TRBJ2-5, with 12 bases aligning to TRBD2. The germline V gene has CDR1 SGHTA and CDR2 FQGNSA. CDR3 length: 18 amino acids. J lost 5 bases, V lost 1 base, and 11 bases had no gene match. The CDR3 spells CASSLVTSGRPFWETQYF. DNA for the CDR3: TGTGCCAGCAGCTTAGTTACTAGCGGGAGGCCGTTTTGGGAGACCCAGTACTTC.

Comments on this clone: At one end, the junction sequence differs from germline, possibly due to a read error. The genes are TRBV7-7 and TRBJ2-5, with TRBD2 identical over 10 bases. Germline CDR1 and CDR2: SSHAT and FNYEAQ (reference sequence). The CDR3 has 16 amino acids. The CDR3 spells CASSPGSGGAWETQYF. Here the CDR3 DNA reads TGTGCTAGCAGCCCCGGCAGCGGGGGGGCCTGGGAGACCCAGTACTTC.

This chain links TRBV4-3 with TRBJ2-5; 7 bases agree with TRBD2. The V segment lost 0 bases and the J segment 4 bases; nucleotides outside the gene matches: 8. The CDR3 extends over 16 amino acids. Germline CDR1 and CDR2: LGHNA and YSLEER. In DNA, the CDR3 is TGCGCCAGCAGCCAAGATTTGGGACTATCAGCAGAGACCCAGTACTTC. Its protein is CASSQDLGLSAETQYF.

This chain links TRBV5-1 with TRBJ1-1; D unresolved. This CDR3 comprises 15 residues. Trimming stripped 4 bases from V and 0 bases from J, with 13 bases between. Germline V lookup: CDR1 SGHRS, CDR2 YFSETQ. CDR3 DNA: TGCGCCAGCAGCCCTCAGGCGGGCATGAACACTGAAGCTTTCTTT. This translates into CASSPQAGMNTEAFF.

This chain joins TRBV21-1 and TRBJ2-1; the table assigns TRBD2, which was not confirmed against the DNA. TRBV21-1 is designated a pseudogene. The CDR3 runs 16 residues. The CDR3 is CASSKVGAGGPYEQFF. The CDR3 DNA reads as TGTGCCAGCAGCAAAGTGGGAGCGGGAGGGCCATATGAGCAGTTCTTC.

The CDR3 sequence: CASSKQGGTAHQPQHF. CDR3 nucleotide sequence: TGCGCCAGCAGCAAACAGGGGGGGACAGCTCATCAGCCCCAGCATTTT. The chain employs TRBV4-1 and TRBJ1-5, with 8 bases aligning to TRBD1. Losses at the gene ends were 5 bases for V and 5 bases for J; bases not matched to a gene: 11. In germline, CDR1 is MGHRA, CDR2 YSYEKL. The CDR3 spans 16 residues.

This chain uses TRBV7-8 with TRBJ2-7; possible D gene TRBD1, 5 bases. This CDR3 spans 13 amino acids. With 2 bases removed from V and 3 bases from J, the gap between germline ends came to 8 bases. Germline-derived CDR1 and CDR2 are SGHVS and FQNEAQ. CDR3 coding DNA: TGTGCCAGCAGCTTAACCGGACACTACGAGCAGTACTTC. It is translated as CASSLTGHYEQYF.

The chain couples TRBV6-5 to TRBJ1-1; D remains ambiguous. Germline V lookup: CDR1 MNHEY, CDR2 SVGAGI. The CDR3 is made up of 13 amino acids. V lost 0 bases and J lost 1, with 3 bases in between. CDR3 loop: CASSYSANTEAFF. CDR3 DNA sequence: TGTGCCAGCAGTTACTCAGCGAACACTGAAGCTTTCTTT.

The J gene is TRBJ2-5, the V gene TRBV6-5, with D possibly matching TRBD2 (6 bases). Between the trimmed V and J ends, which lost 6 bases and 2 bases, there was a span of 13 bases. Germline CDR1 reads MNHEY; CDR2 reads SVGAGI. The CDR3 has 14 residues. The CDR3 sequence is CASSYLSGQETQYF. CDR3 coding DNA: TGTGCCAGCAGCTACCTTAGCGGACAAGAGACCCAGTACTTC.